A single sample is the source of the 26 T cell receptor beta chains below, sequenced in a study of blood T cell repertoires in COVID-19. Repertoires were generated with immunoSEQ multiplex PCR, while TCRdb's copy carries only in-frame clones and drops some. This sample has fewer than 450,000 clones, with around 90% found just once. Sequences were obtained from PBMCs or T cells enriched from blood (not recorded which). The receptors were gathered from a middle-aged woman with acute COVID-19.

This clone was observed a single time. The rearrangement joins TRBV7-2 to TRBJ2-5; tentative D call: TRBD1 (6 bases). Germline CDR1 and CDR2: SGHTA and FQGNSA. The CDR3 totals 14 residues. The ends were cut back, 1 base at V and 4 bases at J, with 10 bases in the middle. The CDR3 reads CASSLDRVGETQYF. The DNA of the CDR3 is TGTGCCAGCAGCTTAGACAGGGTTGGAGAGACCCAGTACTTC.

The chain joins TRBV4-1 to TRBJ1-6; TRBD1 agrees at 9 bases. V lost 3 bases, J lost 7 bases, and 4 bases stayed unmatched. The germline CDR1 and CDR2 sequences are MGHRA and YSYEKL. This CDR3 spans 15 amino acids. In DNA, the CDR3 is TGCGCCAGCAGCCAGCCGACAGGGGGGAATTCACCCCTCCACTTT. This translates into CASSQPTGGNSPLHF.

The CDR3 sequence: CASYQGNTGELFF. The CDR3 DNA is TGCGCCAGCTATCAGGGGAACACCGGGGAGCTGTTTTTT. J is TRBJ2-2 and V is TRBV5-1; tentative D call: TRBD1 (5 bases). The V and J ends lost 7 bases and 1 base respectively, with 8 bases between them. The CDR3 runs 13 residues. The V gene's germline CDR1 is SGHRS and CDR2 YFSETQ.

The chain has TRBV7-2 and TRBJ1-1; D is unresolved. Germline V gives CDR1 SGHTA, CDR2 FQGNSA. Trimming stripped 3 bases from V and 0 bases from J, with 5 bases between. This CDR3 contains 13 residues. CDR3 sequence reads: CASSLIVNTEAFF. The CDR3 nucleotides read TGTGCCAGCAGCTTGATAGTGAACACTGAAGCTTTCTTT.

This chain uses TRBV5-6 with TRBJ2-7; 8 nucleotides align to TRBD2. With V trimmed by 4 bases and J by 6 bases, 6 bases remained unmatched. CDR1 is SGHDT, CDR2 YYEEEE, per germline. This CDR3 has 13 residues. The CDR3 sequence is CASSPGGGGEQYF. In DNA, the CDR3 is TGTGCCAGCAGCCCCGGGGGGGGCGGCGAGCAGTACTTC.

The rearrangement joins TRBV10-3 to TRBJ1-5, with TRBD1 identical over 9 bases. This CDR3 comprises 13 residues. CDR1 is ENHRY and CDR2 is SYGVKD in the germline V gene. J gave up 7 bases and V 7 bases, and 5 bases lay outside the gene matches. The CDR3 loop is CAIMRGTGQPQHF. CDR3 coding DNA: TGTGCCATCATGAGAGGGACAGGGCAGCCCCAGCATTTT.

The V and J genes are TRBV24-1 and TRBJ2-3, with 7 bases identical to TRBD1. Trimming at V came to 3 bases and at J to 1 base, leaving 6 bases not matched to a gene. Germline CDR1 is KGHDR and CDR2 is SFDVKD. The CDR3 consists of 16 residues. CDR3 region: CATSDPRTGGTDTQYF. The CDR3 bases are TGTGCCACCAGTGATCCGAGGACAGGCGGCACAGATACGCAGTATTTT.

The chain employs TRBV6-1 and TRBJ2-7; 8 bases map to TRBD2. Per the germline V gene, CDR1 is MNHNS and CDR2 is SASEGT. The CDR3 loop spans 15 amino acids. The junction had 7 bases not matched to a gene; V was cut back by 2 bases and J by 4 bases. The CDR3 nucleotides are TGTGCCAGCAGTGAAAGGCGGGGGGCCGTGTACGAGCAGTACTTC. Its protein product is CASSERRGAVYEQYF.

The chain links TRBV30 to TRBJ1-6; 10 bases align to TRBD1. Trimming took 5 bases from V and 5 from J; bases not matched to a gene: 0. The CDR3 has 13 residues. Germline V CDR1 and CDR2: GTSNPN, SVGIG (reference sequence). The DNA for the CDR3 is TGTGCCTGGGGGACAGGGGATAATTCACCCCTCCACTTT. Its translation: CAWGTGDNSPLHF. The variable domain in full, with the rest retrieved from reference TRBV30 and TRBJ1-6, is SQTIHQWPATLVQPVGSPLSLECTVEGTSNPNLYWYRQAAGRGLQLLFYSVGIGQISSEVPQNLSASRPQDRQFILSSKKLLLSDSGFYLCAWGTGDNSPLHFGNGTRLTVT.

J is TRBJ1-3 and V is TRBV21-1; the D call TRBD1 from the table was never checked on the DNA. TRBV21-1 has pseudogene status. CDR3 length: 16 residues. The CDR3 DNA reads TGTGCCAGCACCCCAGCCAGGGGACCCTCTGGAAACACCATATATTTT. Translating gives CASTPARGPSGNTIYF.

The rearrangement joins TRBV19 to TRBJ1-6, with 10 bases matching TRBD1. Germline V gene data show CDR1 as LNHDA and CDR2 as SQIVND (reference sequence). This CDR3 spans 15 amino acids. The V segment lost 9 bases and the J segment 8 bases; nucleotides outside the gene matches: 10. This CDR3 is CASSPGTGVDSPLHF. As DNA, the CDR3 is TGTGCCAGCAGTCCCGGGACAGGGGTTGATTCACCCCTCCACTTT.

The V call is TRBV6-2 or TRBV6-3, the J call TRBJ2-3; 8 bases map to TRBD2. The junction had 6 bases not matched to a gene; V was cut back by 6 bases and J by 1 base. From germline, CDR1 is MNHEY and CDR2 SVGEGT. The CDR3 sequence is 15 residues long. This chain's CDR3 is CASSRTGGGTDTQYF. CDR3 bases: TGTGCCAGCAGCCGAACCGGGGGGGGCACAGATACGCAGTATTTT.

V gene TRBV5-5 combines with J gene TRBJ2-5, with D tentatively TRBD2 (5 bases). The CDR3 has 13 amino acids. V dropped 0 bases and J dropped 5 bases, with 8 bases sitting between them. Germline CDR1 is SGHKS and CDR2 is YYEKEE (reference sequence). The CDR3 region is CASSLGGLETQYF. In DNA form, the CDR3 reads TGTGCCAGCAGCTTGGGAGGGTTGGAGACCCAGTACTTC.

The genes are TRBV7-9 and TRBJ1-6; TRBD1 agrees at 8 bases. Trimming cost V 5 bases and J 10 bases; bases outside gene matches: 7. The CDR3 has 14 amino acids. In germline, CDR1 is SEHNR, CDR2 FQNEAQ (reference sequence). The CDR3 reads CASSPGGNGSPLHF. The CDR3 coding sequence is TGTGCCAGCAGCCCAGGGGGCAACGGATCACCCCTCCACTTT.

This chain joins TRBV24-1 and TRBJ2-5; 7 positions agree with TRBD1. The germline gives CDR1 KGHDR, CDR2 SFDVKD. The CDR3 sequence is 15 residues long. Unmatched junction bases numbered 11, after V lost 4 bases and J lost 7 bases. This chain's CDR3 is CATSDSRQGRGTQYF. The DNA of the CDR3 is TGTGCCACCAGTGACTCAAGACAGGGTAGGGGGACCCAGTACTTC.

V and J are TRBV6-5 and TRBJ1-5; TRBD1 is a possible D gene (6 bases). Per the germline V gene, CDR1 is MNHEY and CDR2 is SVGAGI. The CDR3 is made up of 14 amino acids. V dropped 9 bases and J dropped 3 bases, with 15 bases sitting between them. CDR3 sequence (DNA): TGTGCCAGTCGGTCAGGGGAGTTCAATCAGCCCCAGCATTTT. It yields the protein CASRSGEFNQPQHF.

The J gene is TRBJ2-1, the V gene TRBV5-1, with TRBD1 matching 9 bases. Germline loops: CDR1 SGHRS, CDR2 YFSETQ. This CDR3 region has 14 residues. V was pared by 4 bases and J by 6 bases, with 5 bases of the junction left unmatched. The CDR3 spells CASSPGQGFNEQFF. The CDR3 nucleotides are TGCGCCAGCAGCCCGGGACAGGGTTTCAATGAGCAGTTCTTC.

The chain employs TRBV5-1 and TRBJ1-6; 8 bases align to TRBD1. Germline V gene lookup returns CDR1 SGHRS and CDR2 YFSETQ. The CDR3 is made up of 14 amino acids. The V gene end was trimmed by 4 bases and the J gene end by 8 bases; junction bases not matched to a gene: 5. The CDR3 sequence: CASSQGQDHSPLHF. The CDR3 bases are TGCGCCAGCAGCCAGGGACAGGATCATTCACCCCTCCACTTT. The whole variable domain, filled in from reference TRBV5-1 and TRBJ1-6, reads KAGVTQTPRYLIKTRGQQVTLSCSPISGHRSVSWYQQTPGQGLQFLFEYFSETQRNKGNFPGRFSGRQFSNSRSEMNVSTLELGDSALYLCASSQGQDHSPLHFGNGTRLTVT.

In DNA, the CDR3 is TGTGCCTGGAGTTCGCAGGAACTGGAGACCCAGTACTTC. It codes for CAWSSQELETQYF. This chain joins TRBV30 and TRBJ2-5; D not resolved. This CDR3 has 13 amino acids. V lost 2 bases and J 5 bases, leaving 12 bases between the germline ends. Looked up from germline, CDR1 is GTSNPN and CDR2 is SVGIG (reference sequence).

The chain combines TRBV19 with TRBJ1-2; 7 positions match TRBD1. Trimming removed 3 bases from V and 7 bases from J; junction bases left unmatched: 5. The CDR3 consists of 13 residues. Germline loops: CDR1 LNHDA, CDR2 SQIVND (reference sequence). CDR3 protein: CASSMDRKRGYTF. The DNA for the CDR3 is TGTGCCAGTAGTATGGACAGGAAACGTGGCTACACCTTC.

V usage is TRBV30 and J usage is TRBJ2-1; 11 bases line up with TRBD1. The CDR3 spans 15 residues. Germline V gene sequence: CDR1 GTSNPN, CDR2 SVGIG (reference sequence). Trimming removed 2 bases from V and 8 bases from J; junction bases left unmatched: 8. The CDR3 DNA reads as TGTGCCTGGAGTTTCCTGGGACAGGGGGTCGATGAGCAGTTCTTC. It codes for CAWSFLGQGVDEQFF.

The chain links TRBV5-4 to TRBJ2-1; perhaps TRBD2 as D (7 bases). Trimming took off 4 bases at V and 4 bases at J, with 15 bases between the two ends. Per germline, CDR1 SGHNT and CDR2 YYREEE (reference sequence). The CDR3 has 15 residues. The CDR3 nucleotides are TGTGCCAGCAGCGAGGGGGGGGCCCTATACAATGAGCAGTTCTTC. Encoded protein: CASSEGGALYNEQFF. Filled out from reference TRBV5-4 and TRBJ2-1, the complete variable domain reads ETGVTQSPTHLIKTRGQQVTLRCSSQSGHNTVSWYQQALGQGPQFIFQYYREEENGRGNFPPRFSGLQFPNYSSELNVNALELDDSALYLCASSEGGALYNEQFFGPGTRLTVL.

This chain links TRBV24-1 with TRBJ2-1, with a weak D call TRBD2 (7 bases). CDR3 length: 16 amino acids. Germline-derived CDR1 and CDR2 are KGHDR and SFDVKD. Trimming stripped 4 bases from V and 4 bases from J, with 16 bases between. The CDR3 loop reads CATSENQGRVYNEQFF. The CDR3 region has the DNA TGTGCCACCAGTGAAAATCAGGGGAGGGTGTACAATGAGCAGTTCTTC.

The chain links TRBV5-1 to TRBJ1-1, with 9 bases aligning to TRBD1. The V segment lost 2 bases and the J segment 1 base; nucleotides outside the gene matches: 3. Germline V gene sequence: CDR1 SGHRS, CDR2 YFSETQ. This CDR3 has 15 residues. This CDR3 is CASSFTGGPNTEAFF. DNA for the CDR3: TGCGCCAGCAGCTTTACAGGGGGCCCGAACACTGAAGCTTTCTTT.

This sequence joins TRBV29-1 and TRBJ1-1; D may be TRBD1 (6 bases). CDR1 is SQVTM, CDR2 ANQGSEA, per germline. The V and J ends lost 6 bases and 10 bases respectively, with 18 bases between them. The CDR3 runs 12 residues. CDR3 bases: TGCAGCGTCGAGGCAGGGGTAAGGGGAGCTTTCTTT. Translating it yields CSVEAGVRGAFF.

This rearrangement joins TRBV19 to TRBJ1-2, with a weak D call TRBD1 (5 bases). This CDR3 has 14 amino acids. Trimming left V 6 bases short and J 8 bases short, with 19 bases between. Germline V CDR1 and CDR2: LNHDA, SQIVND (reference sequence). CDR3: CASSEQASLPGYTF. In DNA, the CDR3 is TGTGCCAGTAGCGAACAGGCCTCGCTGCCCGGCTACACCTTC.